The clone carrying this T cell receptor (beta chain) has only a few counts. Building of the TCR beta libraries involved iRepertoire HTBI primers and Arm-PCR of CDR3 regions. TCRdb used MiXCR to reprocess the multiplex PCR reads, holding one entry per CDR3 protein. The table has 450,000 to 500,000 distinct CDR3 sequences, around 15% seen once. The time point here: newly diagnosed GD, antithyroid drugs for less than 3 months. Construction of the TCR library relied on RNA isolated from PBMCs. The data originate from a study of regulatory T cells in long-lasting Graves disease. Germline CDR1 KGHDR, CDR2 SFDVKD. This CDR3 contains 13 residues. Trimming removed 5 bases from V and 5 bases from J, with 12 bases in between. These data were also reused for a study on T cells in Graves' hyperthyroidism and ophthalmopathy.

This TCR was recovered from a man aged 40-50 years with Graves disease. The starting material was peripheral blood mononuclear cells (PBMCs), obtained at new diagnosis, from a patient treated with antithyroid drugs. This rearrangement joins TRBV24-1 to TRBJ2-7; D may be TRBD2 (5 bases). CDR3 bases: TGTGCCACCAGTGTCGGGGTTTTCGACGAGCAGTACTTC. Translation: CATSVGVFDEQYF.